Listed here are 25 T cell receptor beta chains from one sample, sequenced in a study of T-cell reconstitution after alpha-beta-depleted transplantation in children. Construction of the TCRbeta library involved unique molecular identifiers. Each CDR3 protein is one row after TCRdb ran MiXCR on the PCR reads. Of around 70,000 distinct CDR3 sequences in the sample, roughly 10% are singletons; the top ten hold over 10%. Sequenced material: PBMCs, taken before TCRalphabeta/CD19-depleted stem cell transplant. The origin of the receptors is a boy aged 5 to 17 with acute myeloid leukemia, due to receive a stem cell transplant.

This clonotype was detected ten times or more. CDR3 in amino acids: CSARALVGGNAKHSYEQYF. CDR3 DNA: TGCAGTGCTAGAGCGTTGGTGGGCGGGAATGCAAAACACTCCTACGAGCAGTACTTC. J is TRBJ2-7 and V is TRBV20-1, with D possibly being TRBD2 (6 bases). The V gene's germline CDR1 is DFQATT and CDR2 SNEGSKA (reference sequence). The V end lost 1 base, the J end lost 0 bases, and 25 bases lay between the germline ends. The CDR3 runs 19 residues.

This clonotype was recorded many times. CDR3 in amino acids: CSVEDNRRRLRDEQFF. CDR3 nucleotide sequence: TGCAGCGTTGAAGATAACCGGCGGCGTCTCAGGGATGAGCAGTTCTTC. This rearrangement joins TRBV29-1 to TRBJ2-1; TRBD1 might be the D (5 bases). Per the germline V gene, CDR1 is SQVTM and CDR2 is ANQGSEA. V gave up 0 bases and J gave up 8 bases, with 20 bases separating them. This CDR3 spans 16 amino acids.

This clonotype has ten or more counts. The chain has TRBV6-5 and TRBJ1-2; weak D call: TRBD1 (5 bases). This CDR3 has 13 amino acids. With 6 bases removed from V and 0 bases from J, the gap between germline ends came to 8 bases. Germline assignment: CDR1 MNHEY and CDR2 SVGAGI. The CDR3 protein is CASRKTANYGYTF. In DNA form, the CDR3 reads TGTGCCAGCAGAAAGACAGCTAACTATGGCTACACCTTC.

This clonotype has at least ten counts. This chain links TRBV15 with TRBJ2-5; D might be TRBD1 (6 bases). CDR1 is LNHNV, CDR2 YYDKDF, per germline (reference sequence). The germline V and J ends were trimmed by 8 bases and 6 bases, with 16 bases remaining between them. The CDR3 loop spans 13 amino acids. CDR3 DNA sequence: TGTGCCACCCGGCTCGAGGGGGTAAAGACCCAGTACTTC. It translates to CATRLEGVKTQYF.

This clonotype showed up many times. The V call is TRBV12-3 or TRBV12-4, the J call TRBJ2-7, with a weak D call TRBD2 (6 bases). The CDR3 consists of 14 residues. The V gene lost 0 bases and the J gene lost 0 bases, with 6 bases spanning the gap. The CDR3 region has the DNA TGTGCCAGCAGTTTAGCGGGAGGCTCCTACGAGCAGTACTTC. Protein sequence: CASSLAGGSYEQYF.

This clonotype was observed at least ten times. The gene calls are TRBV6-5 and TRBJ2-3, with unresolved D. From germline, CDR1 is MNHEY and CDR2 SVGAGI. V was pared by 2 bases and J by 0 bases, with 9 bases between. CDR3 size: 15 residues. The CDR3 region is CASSYPAASTDTQYF. The CDR3 DNA is TGTGCCAGCAGTTACCCGGCGGCTAGCACAGATACGCAGTATTTT.

This clonotype came up many times. In nucleotides, the CDR3 is TGTGCCAGCAGCTTTAGCGGGGGCCAAGAGACCCAGTACTTC. It encodes CASSFSGGQETQYF. The chain combines TRBV11-3 with TRBJ2-5, with 9 bases matching TRBD2. Germline-derived CDR1 and CDR2 are SGHNT and YENEEA. This CDR3 is built from 14 residues. V shed 3 bases and J 1 base; nucleotides not matched to a gene: 0. The full variable domain, rest sourced from reference TRBV11-3 and TRBJ2-5, is EAGVVQSPRYKIIEKKQPVAFWCNPISGHNTLYWYLQNLGQGPELLIRYENEEAVDDSQLPKDRFSAERLKGVDSTLKIQPAELGDSAVYLCASSFSGGQETQYFGPGTRLLVL.

There are many counts of this clonotype. V and J are TRBV12-3 or TRBV12-4 and TRBJ1-5; a possible D gene is TRBD1 (6 bases). The CDR3 is made up of 15 amino acids. V was pared by 4 bases and J by 2 bases, with 12 bases between. The CDR3 loop is CASSSQGFGNQPQHF. The CDR3 DNA is TGTGCCAGCAGTTCCCAGGGGTTCGGCAATCAGCCCCAGCATTTT.

To note about this clonotype: A read error may account for a junction end that differs from germline. The J gene is TRBJ2-2, the V gene TRBV7-1; D is unclear. TRBV7-1 is reported as an ORF; its role is uncertain. The CDR3 contains 14 residues. CDR3 region: CAISSRLVCGELFF. The CDR3 DNA follows: TGTGCCATCAGCTCGAGGCTGGTCTGCGGGGAGCTGTTTTTT.

The rearrangement links TRBV30 to TRBJ1-2, with 8 bases identical to TRBD1. The CDR3 contains 15 residues. Trimming at V came to 1 base and at J to 4 bases, leaving 8 bases not matched to a gene. Germline lookup yields CDR1 GTSNPN and CDR2 SVGIG (reference sequence). CDR3 residues: CAWSGSTGATYGYTF. The CDR3 DNA follows: TGTGCCTGGAGTGGGTCGACAGGGGCTACCTATGGCTACACCTTC.

This clonotype was counted at least ten times. The chain uses TRBV5-1 and TRBJ2-6, with 7 bases matching TRBD2. Germline values: CDR1 SGHRS, CDR2 YFSETQ. The CDR3 covers 20 residues. J gave up 1 base and V 1 base, and 14 bases lay outside the gene matches. CDR3 DNA sequence: TGCGCCAGCAGCTTGTCAGTAAAAATCGGGGGGACGTCTGGGGCCAACGTCCTGACTTTC. Translated, it gives CASSLSVKIGGTSGANVLTF.

This clonotype was recorded many times. CDR3 coding DNA: TGTGCCAGCAGCCGACAGAGAATGAACACTGAAGCTTTCTTT. Translating it yields CASSRQRMNTEAFF. The chain couples TRBV7-2 to TRBJ1-1; possible D gene TRBD1, 5 bases. Germline V gene lookup returns CDR1 SGHTA and CDR2 FQGNSA. Deletions cut 5 bases from V and 0 bases from J, with 10 bases between. This CDR3 contains 14 residues.

V usage is TRBV5-6 and J usage is TRBJ2-4, with D possibly TRBD1 on 8 matching bases. The V end was cut by 0 bases, the J end by 8 bases, with 15 bases between. The germline gives CDR1 SGHDT, CDR2 YYEEEE. This CDR3 is built from 15 residues. The CDR3 nucleotides read TGTGCCAGCAGCTTGGGAGCAACAGGGGGGGACATTCAGTACTTC. It encodes CASSLGATGGDIQYF.

The chain couples TRBV7-2 to TRBJ2-5, with 9 bases aligning to TRBD2. V was clipped by 3 bases and J by 2 bases; unmatched bases: 7. The germline gives CDR1 SGHTA, CDR2 FQGNSA. There are 16 residues in the CDR3. The CDR3 DNA reads as TGTGCCAGCAGCTTCAGTAGCGGGAGACGACAAGAGACCCAGTACTTC. It codes for CASSFSSGRRQETQYF.

In its sample, this clonotype was seen many times. The V and J genes are TRBV20-1 and TRBJ1-5, with D unresolved. The CDR3 length is 16 residues. V gave up 0 bases and J gave up 0 bases, with 12 bases separating them. Germline V gene sequence: CDR1 DFQATT, CDR2 SNEGSKA (reference sequence). Here the CDR3 reads CSARDRRISSNQPQHF. Written as DNA, the CDR3 is TGCAGTGCTAGAGATCGTCGGATAAGTAGCAATCAGCCCCAGCATTTT.

This clonotype was counted ten times or more. J is TRBJ2-7 and V is TRBV5-5; possibly TRBD1 for D (5 bases). Between the trimmed V and J ends, which lost 4 bases and 3 bases, there was a span of 17 bases. The CDR3 runs 15 residues. Germline values: CDR1 SGHKS, CDR2 YYEKEE (reference sequence). The CDR3 is CASSRQGSGIYEQYF. As DNA, the CDR3 is TGTGCCAGCAGCCGCCAGGGCTCTGGAATCTACGAGCAGTACTTC.

This clonotype has ten or more counts. The gene calls are TRBV7-2 and TRBJ2-1; D is ambiguous. The CDR3 has 14 residues. V lost 2 bases and J lost 4, with 9 bases in between. Per the germline V gene, CDR1 is SGHTA and CDR2 is FQGNSA. The CDR3 coding sequence is TGTGCCAGCAGCTTACGCTGGGCTTACAATGAGCAGTTCTTC. It encodes CASSLRWAYNEQFF.

This clonotype was counted many times. This rearrangement joins TRBV6-5 to TRBJ2-1; 11 positions agree with TRBD2. The CDR3 is 19 residues long. The V segment lost 0 bases and the J segment 0 bases; nucleotides outside the gene matches: 7. Germline values: CDR1 MNHEY, CDR2 SVGAGI. The CDR3 DNA is TGTGCCAGCAGTTACTCGCAGCTAGCGGGAGGCCGCTCCTACAATGAGCAGTTCTTC. This encodes CASSYSQLAGGRSYNEQFF.

This clonotype was detected ten times or more. The V call is TRBV12-3 or TRBV12-4, the J call TRBJ1-5, with D possibly TRBD1 on 6 matching bases. The CDR3 spans 14 residues. With 8 bases removed from V and 1 base from J, the gap between germline ends came to 12 bases. The CDR3 nucleotides are TGTGCCAGCGGAGGAGGGGGGAGCAATCAGCCCCAGCATTTT. Translating gives CASGGGGSNQPQHF.

The table lists this clonotype with many counts. The chain joins TRBV6-2 or TRBV6-3 to TRBJ2-2; unclear D gene. The CDR3 contains 16 residues. In germline, CDR1 is MNHEY, CDR2 SVGEGT. Trimming removed 0 bases at V and 7 bases at J, with 15 bases between. CDR3 bases: TGTGCCAGCAGTTACTCGAGGTCTACTTGGGACGGGGAGCTGTTTTTT. It codes for CASSYSRSTWDGELFF.

This clonotype occurred many times. The chain employs TRBV7-3 and TRBJ2-6; 7 nucleotides align to TRBD1. The J segment lost 0 bases and the V segment lost 5 bases, leaving 7 bases of the junction unmatched. This CDR3 spans 17 amino acids. Per the germline V gene, CDR1 is SGHTA and CDR2 is FQGTGA. Written as DNA, the CDR3 is TGTGCCAGCAGCCTATGGACAGGTAGCTCTGGGGCCAACGTCCTGACTTTC. Translating it yields CASSLWTGSSGANVLTF.

The table lists this clonotype with many counts. The rearrangement joins TRBV9 to TRBJ2-1, with 9 positions matching TRBD1. After removal of 6 bases from V and 6 bases from J, the junction contained 10 bases not matched to a gene. Germline V gene sequence: CDR1 SGDLS, CDR2 YYNGEE. The CDR3 extends over 15 amino acids. The CDR3, as DNA: TGTGCCAGCACCCACGGGGACAGGGTTCGCAATGAGCAGTTCTTC. This translates into CASTHGDRVRNEQFF.

A few counts support this clonotype. The V call is TRBV10-3, the J call TRBJ2-2; 7 bases match TRBD1. Germline V gene lookup returns CDR1 ENHRY and CDR2 SYGVKD. This CDR3 contains 13 residues. V gave up 10 bases and J gave up 9 bases; unmatched junction bases: 11. The CDR3 sequence is CASAFGTARELFF. The CDR3 DNA follows: TGTGCCAGCGCATTCGGGACAGCAAGGGAGCTGTTTTTT.

At least ten counts were recorded for this clonotype. This chain connects TRBV20-1 to TRBJ1-2; no reliable D call. Germline CDR1 is DFQATT and CDR2 is SNEGSKA (reference sequence). The CDR3 runs to 11 residues. V lost 1 base and J lost 6, with 6 bases in between. The CDR3 nucleotides read TGCAGTGCTAGAGGGACCAATGGCTACACCTTC. The encoded protein is CSARGTNGYTF.

This clonotype was counted many times. This chain uses TRBV6-5 with TRBJ1-5, with 7 bases identical to TRBD1. The CDR3 has 14 residues. Germline values: CDR1 MNHEY, CDR2 SVGAGI. Trimming took 2 bases from V and 6 from J; bases not matched to a gene: 4. As DNA, the CDR3 is TGTGCCAGCAGTTACGGAGGGGGCGGTCAGCCCCAGCATTTT. Its protein product is CASSYGGGGQPQHF.